This TCR beta chain is from a study of cytomegalovirus exposure and HLA in healthy donors. Study observations and caveats: Associated with HLA alleles at 0.05 false discovery rate in a later analysis were 17,000 or so TCR beta sequences. The majority of TCR sequences were rare, yet some public TCRs appeared in many donors.

As concerns this clone: Antigen: not known.

Primers for the PCR totalled 60 Vbeta and 13 Jbeta. TCRdb's table, derived via immunoSEQ multiplex PCR, lists solely in-frame clones and lacks some. The data show roughly 130,000 clones, 79% seen once. Germline V CDR1 and CDR2: MDHEN, SYDVKM. V was clipped by 5 bases and J by 0 bases, with 14 bases between them. CDR3 length equals 15 residues. This receptor was taken from a man between 18 and 29 years old in good health and CMV-seronegative. Sequences were obtained from PBMCs. The V gene is TRBV28, the J gene TRBJ2-7; D is perhaps TRBD2 (6 bases). The CDR3 protein is CASSRTTAGSYEQYF. In nucleotides, the CDR3 is TGTGCCAGCAGTCGTACTACAGCGGGCTCCTACGAGCAGTACTTC.